The next 15 T cell receptor beta chains were all read from a single sample in a study of OX40 agonist ivuxolimab in advanced cancers. The assay was immunoSEQ multiplex PCR, and TCRdb's table has in-frame clones only and misses some. Of roughly 89,000 clones listed, about 80% are singletons. This specimen consisted of CD4+ or CD8+ T cells sorted from blood, obtained in a trial of the OX40 agonist ivuxolimab. Receptors were obtained from an adult with an advanced solid tumor such as melanoma, head and neck, liver or kidney cancer.

This clone came up once. The chain joins TRBV15 to TRBJ1-3; possible D gene TRBD1, 6 bases. Germline lookup yields CDR1 LNHNV and CDR2 YYDKDF (reference sequence). Between the trimmed V and J ends, which lost 0 bases and 0 bases, there was a span of 9 bases. The CDR3 runs 16 residues. CDR3 in DNA: TGTGCCACCAGCAGAGACCCGGGGGCCTCTGGAAACACCATATATTTT. This encodes CATSRDPGASGNTIYF.

The chain couples TRBV2 to TRBJ2-3; D ambiguous. The CDR3 is made up of 12 amino acids. Germline CDR1 reads SNHLY; CDR2 reads FYNNEI. V lost 3 bases to trimming and J lost 5 bases, with 6 bases between them. The CDR3 reads CASSEQLDTQYF. The CDR3 DNA sequence: TGTGCCAGCAGTGAGCAGTTAGATACGCAGTATTTT. The full variable domain, rest sourced from reference TRBV2 and TRBJ2-3, is EPEVTQTPSHQVTQMGQEVILRCVPISNHLYFYWYRQILGQKVEFLVSFYNNEISEKSEIFDDQFSVERPDGSNFTLKIRSTKLEDSAMYFCASSEQLDTQYFGPGTRLTVL.

This sequence joins TRBV28 and TRBJ1-2; no firm D call. Germline V gene lookup returns CDR1 MDHEN and CDR2 SYDVKM. This CDR3 region has 12 residues. V lost 5 bases and J 8 bases, leaving 12 bases between the germline ends. CDR3 residues: CASSARGFGYTF. As DNA, the CDR3 is TGTGCCAGCAGTGCACGGGGTTTCGGCTACACCTTC.

The chain couples TRBV6-6 to TRBJ2-1; D might be TRBD1 or TRBD2, each matching 6 bases. Trimming shortened V by 4 bases and J by 0 bases, and 13 bases separated the two germline ends. The length of the CDR3 is 16 residues. The V gene's germline CDR1 is MNHNY and CDR2 SVGAGI (reference sequence). CDR3: CASSSDRRGSYNEQFF. DNA of the CDR3: TGTGCCAGCAGTTCAGACAGGAGGGGCTCCTACAATGAGCAGTTCTTC.

The chain couples TRBV11-2 to TRBJ1-2; 8 bases are shared with TRBD1. Germline V CDR1 and CDR2: SGHAT, FQNNGV. The ends lost 4 bases at V and 7 bases at J; junction bases unmatched: 2. This CDR3 contains 12 residues. CDR3 sequence: CASSSDRAGYTF. DNA of the CDR3: TGTGCCAGCAGCTCGGACAGGGCTGGCTACACCTTC.

This rearrangement joins TRBV7-9 to TRBJ1-3, with D possibly being TRBD1 (6 bases). The V gene's germline CDR1 is SEHNR and CDR2 FQNEAQ (reference sequence). V was cut by 6 bases and J by 4 bases, with 22 bases left in between. This CDR3 is 17 amino acids long. In DNA, the CDR3 is TGTGCCAGCAGTTCAACCTGGGACACCTTCGGAGGAAACACCATATATTTT. This codes for CASSSTWDTFGGNTIYF.

With regard to this clone: Additional DNA sequences in this sample encode the identical CDR3. The chain carries TRBV29-1 and TRBJ2-3; D perhaps matches TRBD2 (5 bases). The V end lost 0 bases, the J end lost 4 bases, and 8 bases lay between the germline ends. The germline CDR1 and CDR2 sequences are SQVTM and ANQGSEA. This CDR3 is 13 amino acids long. CDR3 bases: TGCAGCGTTGAAGACTCGAGGGCAGATACGCAGTATTTT. Protein sequence: CSVEDSRADTQYF.

The chain has TRBV5-3 and TRBJ1-3; D ambiguous. TRBV5-3 is recorded as an ORF, its role being uncertain. This CDR3 spans 15 amino acids. Trimming cost V 4 bases and J 0 bases, with 11 bases left between them. In DNA form, the CDR3 reads TGTGCCAGAAGCGCCACTTGGGGCTCTGGAAACACCATATATTTT. This codes for CARSATWGSGNTIYF.

The rearrangement joins TRBV28 to TRBJ2-7; the D gene could be TRBD1 or TRBD2 (8 bases each). The germline gives CDR1 MDHEN, CDR2 SYDVKM. Trimming pared 6 bases from V and 6 bases from J, leaving 27 bases between. This CDR3 has 17 amino acids. The CDR3 loop is CASRSPGGDRLRGEQYF. The DNA of the CDR3 is TGTGCCAGCAGATCTCCCGGGGGGGACAGGTTAAGAGGCGAGCAGTACTTC.

This clone was seen more than once but under ten times. The V call is TRBV14, the J call TRBJ1-2; the D is unclear. CDR1 is SGHDN, CDR2 FVKESK, per germline. The V end lost 3 bases, the J end lost 1 base, and 9 bases lay between the germline ends. The CDR3 length is 14 residues. CDR3 protein: CASSHLQFNYGYTF. The CDR3, as DNA: TGTGCCAGCAGCCACTTACAGTTTAACTATGGCTACACCTTC.

This clone is medium-sized (0.01 to 0.1%) by share. The V call is TRBV7-9, the J call TRBJ1-2; TRBD1 is a possible D gene (5 bases). V gave up 1 base and J gave up 7 bases, with 13 bases separating them. The germline gives CDR1 SEHNR, CDR2 FQNEAQ (reference sequence). The CDR3 is 14 amino acids. CDR3 sequence reads: CASSLGVRASGYTF. The CDR3 region has the DNA TGTGCCAGCAGCTTAGGTGTCAGGGCGTCTGGCTACACCTTC.

The CDR3 DNA is TGTGCCTGGAGTGCGCGGGGGGGACAGCCCCAGCATTTT. Translated: CAWSARGGQPQHF. This chain uses TRBV30 with TRBJ1-5, with a possible D match to TRBD1 (5 bases). CDR1 and CDR2 from the germline V gene are GTSNPN and SVGIG (reference sequence). The CDR3 covers 13 residues. Trimming shortened V by 1 base and J by 7 bases, and 11 bases separated the two germline ends.

The gene calls are TRBV2 and TRBJ1-2; 12 nucleotides align to TRBD1. J was trimmed by 1 base and V by 6 bases; bases with no gene match: 9. Germline V lookup: CDR1 SNHLY, CDR2 FYNNEI. This CDR3 spans 17 amino acids. CDR3 in amino acids: CASRARDRGQVNYGYTF. The CDR3 DNA reads TGTGCCAGCAGGGCCCGGGACAGGGGGCAGGTTAACTATGGCTACACCTTC.

The gene calls are TRBV19 and TRBJ1-1; D may be TRBD1 (6 bases). Trimming took 8 bases from V and 0 from J, leaving 13 bases between them. Germline CDR1 reads LNHDA; CDR2 reads SQIVND (reference sequence). The CDR3 totals 14 residues. The CDR3 nucleotides read TGTGCCAGTCAGGGGACCCCCATGAACACTGAAGCTTTCTTT. This translates into CASQGTPMNTEAFF.

The CDR3 sequence: CASSHPTLNTEAFF. DNA of the CDR3: TGTGCCAGCAGCCATCCAACCCTGAACACTGAAGCTTTCTTT. J is TRBJ1-1 and V is TRBV28; D is undetermined. Germline V CDR1 and CDR2: MDHEN, SYDVKM. The V and J ends lost 6 bases and 0 bases respectively, with 11 bases between them. The CDR3 is 14 amino acids.